Shown below are 26 T cell receptor beta chains from a single sample sequenced in a study of shared clonotypes between healthy human individuals. Data came from immunoSEQ multiplex PCR; TCRdb stores just in-frame clones and leaves some out. The sample lists about 2.3 million clones; 85% to 95% were seen once. Source material: naive CD4+ T cells from PBMCs. Subset: CD45RA+ positively selected. The receptor source for this set is a man aged 18-30 years in good health. Some clones in this sample may be carry-over from other donors' samples.

Points on this clone: Within the sample, other DNA sequences also encode this same CDR3. The J gene is TRBJ1-2, the V gene TRBV29-1; 7 bases are a match to TRBD1. Germline trimming cut 1 base from V and 5 bases from J; bases unmatched to any gene: 4. The CDR3 length is 13 residues. CDR1 is SQVTM and CDR2 is ANQGSEA in the germline V gene. This CDR3 reads CSVEGAGGYGYTF. Here the CDR3 DNA reads TGCAGCGTTGAAGGGGCAGGGGGTTATGGCTACACCTTC.

This clone was picked up a small number of times. Within the sample, other DNA sequences also encode this same CDR3. The chain links TRBV30 to TRBJ2-7; no clear D. There are 11 residues in the CDR3. The germline gives CDR1 GTSNPN, CDR2 SVGIG (reference sequence). The ends were cut back, 1 base at V and 4 bases at J, with 5 bases in the middle. CDR3 sequence reads: CAWSEGYEQYF. Written as DNA, the CDR3 is TGTGCCTGGAGTGAAGGGTACGAGCAGTACTTC.

This clone was observed a single time. This sequence joins TRBV18 and TRBJ1-3, with D possibly being TRBD1 (6 bases). Germline loops: CDR1 KGHSH, CDR2 LQKENI. V lost 2 bases, J lost 4 bases, and 12 bases lay in between. The CDR3 totals 15 residues. This CDR3 is CASSPSGAWGNTIYF. DNA of the CDR3: TGTGCCAGCTCACCATCGGGGGCGTGGGGAAACACCATATATTTT.

The chain joins TRBV6-5 to TRBJ2-7; D is possibly TRBD2 (5 bases). This CDR3 comprises 15 residues. Trimming removed 0 bases from V and 3 bases from J, with 12 bases in between. CDR1 and CDR2 from the germline V gene are MNHEY and SVGAGI. Here the CDR3 reads CASSYSARANYEQYF. The DNA for the CDR3 is TGTGCCAGCAGTTACTCCGCGAGGGCCAACTACGAGCAGTACTTC.

V gene TRBV10-1 combines with J gene TRBJ2-7; no clear D gene. V lost 6 bases to trimming and J lost 5 bases, with 14 bases between them. The V gene's germline CDR1 is WNHNN and CDR2 SYGVQD (reference sequence). The CDR3 extends over 13 amino acids. CDR3 sequence: CASSPTVEDEQYF. The CDR3 DNA sequence: TGCGCCAGCAGCCCCACGGTTGAGGACGAGCAGTACTTC.

The chain is built from TRBV11-2 and TRBJ2-7; D gene uncertain. Germline V lookup: CDR1 SGHAT, CDR2 FQNNGV. The CDR3 length is 14 residues. Trimming removed 1 base from V and 2 bases from J, with 9 bases in between. CDR3 coding DNA: TGTGCCAGCAGCTTAGGGCTGTTCACCTACGAGCAGTACTTC. It codes for CASSLGLFTYEQYF.

V usage is TRBV5-5 and J usage is TRBJ1-2, with 11 bases aligning to TRBD1. V was clipped by 5 bases and J by 4 bases; unmatched bases: 7. The CDR3 consists of 15 residues. In germline, CDR1 is SGHKS, CDR2 YYEKEE (reference sequence). The CDR3 sequence is CASRRPGTGGYGYTF. CDR3 bases: TGTGCCAGCAGACGCCCCGGGACAGGGGGCTATGGCTACACCTTC.

The chain links TRBV5-1 to TRBJ1-1; possibly TRBD1 for D (6 bases). The CDR3 covers 14 residues. V gave up 4 bases and J gave up 5 bases, with 15 bases separating them. Germline V lookup: CDR1 SGHRS, CDR2 YFSETQ. The CDR3 region has the DNA TGCGCCAGCAGCGAAGGACAGCCAGGAACTGAAGCTTTCTTT. Translated: CASSEGQPGTEAFF.

The chain couples TRBV5-1 to TRBJ2-7, with 11 bases matching TRBD2. CDR3 length: 15 residues. Germline values: CDR1 SGHRS, CDR2 YFSETQ. J lost 3 bases, V lost 4 bases, and 6 bases had no gene match. CDR3 residues: CASSHGTSGYYEQYF. CDR3 bases: TGCGCCAGCAGCCACGGGACTAGCGGTTACTACGAGCAGTACTTC.

As for this clone: Other DNA sequences in this sample translate to the same CDR3. This sequence joins TRBV5-1 and TRBJ2-5; D is unresolved. V lost 0 bases and J 5 bases, leaving 8 bases between the germline ends. This CDR3 has 13 amino acids. CDR1 SGHRS and CDR2 YFSETQ come from the germline V gene. The chain's CDR3 is CASSLEGLETQYF. The CDR3 DNA reads as TGCGCCAGCAGCTTGGAGGGCCTGGAGACCCAGTACTTC.

The chain carries TRBV9 and TRBJ2-7, with 7 bases identical to TRBD2. Trimming cost V 4 bases and J 6 bases; bases outside gene matches: 10. CDR3 size: 14 residues. Per the germline V gene, CDR1 is SGDLS and CDR2 is YYNGEE. The CDR3 coding sequence is TGTGCCAGCAGCCCATGGACTAGTCGGCGCGAGCAGTACTTC. Amino acid sequence: CASSPWTSRREQYF.

The rearrangement links TRBV6-5 to TRBJ1-5; D gene ambiguous. Germline V gives CDR1 MNHEY, CDR2 SVGAGI. V lost 2 bases to trimming and J lost 9 bases, with 14 bases between them. This CDR3 is 14 amino acids long. The CDR3 DNA reads as TGTGCCAGCAGTTACCGAAAGGGCGGATCGCCCCAGCATTTT. Translating gives CASSYRKGGSPQHF.

This rearrangement joins TRBV29-1 to TRBJ2-7; a weak D match, TRBD1 (6 bases). The V gene's germline CDR1 is SQVTM and CDR2 ANQGSEA. V was shortened by 1 base and J by 1 base, with 8 bases between the two germline ends. This CDR3 spans 13 amino acids. The CDR3, as DNA: TGCAGCGTTGAAGCCGGGACATCCTACGAGCAGTACTTC. It is translated as CSVEAGTSYEQYF.

The chain is built from TRBV5-8 and TRBJ1-2; weak D call: TRBD1 (5 bases). There are 12 residues in the CDR3. Germline V gives CDR1 SGHTS, CDR2 YDEGEE. The V end was cut by 4 bases, the J end by 7 bases, with 11 bases between. The DNA of the CDR3 is TGTGCCAGCAGCCCAGGGTTGTCTGGCTACACCTTC. Its translation is CASSPGLSGYTF.

This sequence joins TRBV19 and TRBJ2-3; 8 nucleotides align to TRBD1. The ends lost 6 bases at V and 6 bases at J; junction bases unmatched: 14. Germline values: CDR1 LNHDA, CDR2 SQIVND (reference sequence). This CDR3 is 16 amino acids long. This CDR3 is CASSSSRQGAPDTQYF. In DNA, the CDR3 is TGTGCCAGTAGCTCTTCGCGCCAGGGGGCGCCTGATACGCAGTATTTT.

This clone was seen once. The chain couples TRBV2 to TRBJ2-2; possibly TRBD2 for D (5 bases). The CDR3 sequence is 17 residues long. Trimming stripped 0 bases from V and 5 bases from J, with 16 bases between. CDR1 and CDR2 from the germline V gene are SNHLY and FYNNEI. The DNA of the CDR3 is TGTGCCAGCAGTGAAGCGCTTTGGGGAGCGAGAACCGGGGAGCTGTTTTTT. This encodes CASSEALWGARTGELFF.

The chain recombines TRBV5-1 with TRBJ2-4; D may be TRBD1 (6 bases). Trimming stripped 1 base from V and 5 bases from J, with 13 bases between. The CDR3 length is 15 residues. Germline V lookup: CDR1 SGHRS, CDR2 YFSETQ. In DNA, the CDR3 is TGCGCCAGCAGCTTGATGGACAGACACGAAAACATTCAGTACTTC. Amino acid sequence: CASSLMDRHENIQYF.

This chain links TRBV28 with TRBJ1-1; 7 bases agree with TRBD1. V shed 6 bases and J 4 bases; nucleotides not matched to a gene: 11. Germline CDR1 is MDHEN and CDR2 is SYDVKM. The CDR3 runs to 15 residues. The CDR3 loop is CASSQPLPGGTEAFF. In DNA, the CDR3 is TGTGCCAGCAGCCAACCTCTCCCAGGGGGCACTGAAGCTTTCTTT.

V gene TRBV7-9 combines with J gene TRBJ2-3, with 12 positions matching TRBD2. V was pared by 3 bases and J by 2 bases, with 9 bases of the junction left unmatched. The CDR3 spans 18 residues. Germline V CDR1 and CDR2: SEHNR, FQNEAQ (reference sequence). This CDR3 reads CASSFPLAGGIYTDTQYF. CDR3 coding DNA: TGTGCCAGCAGCTTTCCCCTAGCGGGAGGGATTTACACAGATACGCAGTATTTT.

This rearrangement joins TRBV28 to TRBJ2-5; no clear D gene. Trimming removed 2 bases at V and 10 bases at J, with 17 bases between. CDR3 length: 14 amino acids. The germline gives CDR1 MDHEN, CDR2 SYDVKM. CDR3 protein: CASSLMGRLPRQYF. The DNA of the CDR3 is TGTGCCAGCAGTTTAATGGGCAGGCTTCCACGCCAGTACTTC.

The chain recombines TRBV10-3 with TRBJ2-2, with D possibly being TRBD2 (7 bases). From germline, CDR1 is ENHRY and CDR2 SYGVKD. This CDR3 region has 14 residues. The germline V and J ends were trimmed by 5 bases and 2 bases, with 9 bases remaining between them. CDR3 region: CAISTGGNTGELFF. CDR3 in DNA: TGTGCCATCAGTACGGGGGGCAACACCGGGGAGCTGTTTTTT.

The rearrangement joins TRBV11-2 to TRBJ2-7; 8 bases are shared with TRBD2. The ends lost 0 bases at V and 9 bases at J; junction bases unmatched: 7. Germline assignment: CDR1 SGHAT and CDR2 FQNNGV. The CDR3 is 14 residues long. CDR3 bases: TGTGCCAGCAGCTTAGAACCTAGCGGGCTGGTGCAGTACTTC. It encodes CASSLEPSGLVQYF.

This sequence joins TRBV30 and TRBJ2-5; D remains unclear. Germline CDR1 is GTSNPN and CDR2 is SVGIG (reference sequence). The CDR3 spans 11 residues. V lost 4 bases, J lost 5 bases, and 8 bases lay in between. CDR3 nucleotide sequence: TGTGCCTGGACCCAAGAGGAGACCCAGTACTTC. Translating gives CAWTQEETQYF.

This chain joins TRBV11-3 and TRBJ1-2, with no clear D. The CDR3 is 15 residues long. Germline-derived CDR1 and CDR2 are SGHNT and YENEEA. Trimming removed 4 bases from V and 3 bases from J, with 15 bases in between. The CDR3 nucleotides read TGTGCCAGCAGCTACTCAGACGAGACTGACTATGGCTACACCTTC. Its protein product is CASSYSDETDYGYTF.

The J gene is TRBJ2-7, the V gene TRBV18, with D perhaps TRBD1 (5 bases). Germline values: CDR1 KGHSH, CDR2 LQKENI. The CDR3 is made up of 15 amino acids. V dropped 2 bases and J dropped 0 bases, with 11 bases sitting between them. The DNA for the CDR3 is TGTGCCAGCTCACCAAGCAGGGCGAGCTCCTACGAGCAGTACTTC. The encoded protein is CASSPSRASSYEQYF.

V gene TRBV28 combines with J gene TRBJ2-5, with D tentatively TRBD1 (5 bases). The CDR3 sequence is 12 residues long. Between the trimmed V and J ends, which lost 6 bases and 5 bases, there was a span of 10 bases. In germline, CDR1 is MDHEN, CDR2 SYDVKM. The CDR3, as DNA: TGTGCCAGCAGCGGGCCAGGGGAGACCCAGTACTTC. Amino acid sequence: CASSGPGETQYF.